This T cell receptor (beta chain) emerged from a study of blood T cell repertoires in COVID-19. Study-wide context: Sites across the United States, Italy and Spain contributed samples from acute and convalescent COVID-19. PBMCs, B-cell-depleted T cells, or T cells were the source of the cDNA or gDNA that made up the material.

CDR1 and CDR2 (germline): SQVTM, ANQGSEA. The CDR3 runs to 14 residues. V lost 6 bases to trimming and J lost 5 bases, with 19 bases between them. Per the original data handling: Cell counts per sample came from amplifying reference gene primers. Profiled with immunoSEQ multiplex PCR; TCRdb holds only in-frame clones, not every one. V and J calls and clone size are those listed in that table; D and trimming were worked out from the DNA. The table lists some 110,000 clones, under 90% of them singletons. This TCR was recovered from a woman in her 70s with acute or convalescent COVID-19. Sample: peripheral blood. The chain joins TRBV29-1 to TRBJ2-5; tentatively, D is TRBD2 (7 bases). The DNA of the CDR3 is TGCAGCGTGGGCCCCGAAGGGGGGGTGGAGACCCAGTACTTC. Its translation is CSVGPEGGVETQYF.